The sequence of this T cell receptor (beta chain) was determined in a study of CD8+CD57+ T cells in acquired aplastic anemia. With 3 bases removed from V and 0 bases from J, the gap between germline ends came to 5 bases. This CDR3 is built from 13 residues. Germline CDR1 reads LNHDA; CDR2 reads SQIVND (reference sequence). Genomic DNA templated the TCR beta VDJ and CDR3 profiling. One entry per CDR3 protein results from TCRdb running MiXCR on the reads. The repertoire holds about 160,000 distinct CDR3 sequences, with around 52% as singletons. Patients who underwent sequencing had shown CD8+CD57+ cell expansion by flow cytometry. This clonotype appeared many times.

The chain links TRBV19 to TRBJ1-1; D gene uncertain. The receptor was derived from a human donor with aplastic anemia. Sequencing was done on a sample of sorted CD4+, CD8+, or CD8+CD57+ T cells (not recorded which) from PBMCs. CDR3 sequence reads: CASSMVLNTEAFF. The CDR3 DNA follows: TGTGCCAGTAGTATGGTTTTGAACACTGAAGCTTTCTTT.